Included here is one T cell receptor (beta chain) sequence, with context. Study processing details: Amplification from reference gene primers served as the basis for estimated nucleated cell counts. TCRdb's table, derived via immunoSEQ multiplex PCR, lists solely in-frame clones and lacks some. That table supplies the V and J calls and clone size; D and trimming were determined from the DNA. The sample has roughly 80,000 clones; around 80% are singletons. The data were taken from a study of blood T cell repertoires in COVID-19. At the level of the study: Researchers got acute and convalescent COVID-19 samples from the United States, Italy and Spain.

The ends lost 4 bases at V and 3 bases at J; junction bases unmatched: 7. Germline V gene data show CDR1 as KGHDR and CDR2 as SFDVKD. CDR3 length equals 16 residues. The sequence was collected from a man aged 55 to 70 with active or convalescent COVID-19. V and J are TRBV24-1 and TRBJ2-3; TRBD1 aligns across 9 bases. Sequencing used peripheral blood. DNA of the CDR3: TGTGCCACCAGTGACTGGGACAGGGTGGGGACAGATACGCAGTATTTT. It specifies CATSDWDRVGTDTQYF.